Listed below are T cell receptor beta chains from one sample, sequenced in a study of ipilimumab plus nivolumab after autologous stem cell transplantation. The table came from immunoSEQ multiplex PCR; TCRdb's copy has only in-frame clones and leaves some out. The repertoire holds about 6,300 clones, approximately 92% seen once, with around 5.1% in the top ten. The specimen comprised PBMCs, sampled in a trial of ipilimumab plus nivolumab as post-transplant consolidation. Receptor source: a female donor with multiple myeloma. Each CDR3 is given with its conserved first and last residue.

cdr3_aa cdr3_length v_call
CASSPIYGTDYGYTF 15 TRBV19
CASSELPSGRARETQYF 17 TRBV25-1
CASSAMTSASSYEQYF 16 TRBV2
CASSDYEQYF 10 TRBV6-1
CASRPGDTDTQYF 13 TRBV6-5
CASSSWTEEPQYF 13 TRBV5-1
CASSQDLRNQPQHF 14 TRBV4-3
CASSYSTGNFNYGYTF 16 TRBV19
CASSPGLAGVGNTGELFF 18 TRBV19
CASSFSGSVYEQYF 14 TRBV7-2
CASSQGGSNQPQHF 14 TRBV5-4
CASTRQGSGNTIYF 14 TRBV19
CAISESRANTEAFF 14 TRBV10-3
CASSFSDEQFF 11 TRBV7-2
CASSFGRSYEQYF 13 TRBV28
CASSSGTSYEQYF 13 TRBV6-5
CASSERVNTEAFF 13 TRBV25-1